Shown below are 3 T cell receptor beta chains from a single sample sequenced in a study of shared T cell receptors in the human thymus. Measured with immunoSEQ multiplex PCR; TCRdb has only the in-frame clones, and not every one. Found here are over 650,000 clones, 80% to 90% of them singletons; the top ten hold approximately 0.0097%. These data are also associated with another study on human thymus T cells.

Sequencing used thymocytes. These receptors all come from a boy less than two years old with a congenital heart defect.

V is TRBV29-1 and J is TRBJ2-1, with a weak D call TRBD2 (6 bases). CDR1 is SQVTM, CDR2 ANQGSEA, per germline. The CDR3 has 12 residues. The V end was cut by 6 bases, the J end by 5 bases, with 11 bases between. As DNA, the CDR3 is TGCAGCGTACTACCTAGCGACAATGAGCAGTTCTTC. This sequence encodes CSVLPSDNEQFF.

The V gene is TRBV29-1, the J gene TRBJ1-1; weak D call: TRBD1 (6 bases). This CDR3 spans 13 amino acids. V lost 4 bases, J lost 2 bases, and 11 bases lay in between. Germline assignment: CDR1 SQVTM and CDR2 ANQGSEA. CDR3 bases: TGCAGCGTTGGACAGGAGTTAAACACTGAAGCTTTCTTT. Translated, it gives CSVGQELNTEAFF.

V and J are TRBV4-2 and TRBJ1-3; D gene unclear. V was clipped by 5 bases and J by 4 bases, with 24 bases between them. Per germline, CDR1 LGHNA and CDR2 YNFKEQ. The CDR3 is made up of 18 amino acids. CDR3 protein: CASSSQARKSAGGNTIYF. The CDR3 region has the DNA TGTGCCAGCAGCTCCCAGGCTCGGAAGTCAGCGGGCGGAAACACCATATATTTT.